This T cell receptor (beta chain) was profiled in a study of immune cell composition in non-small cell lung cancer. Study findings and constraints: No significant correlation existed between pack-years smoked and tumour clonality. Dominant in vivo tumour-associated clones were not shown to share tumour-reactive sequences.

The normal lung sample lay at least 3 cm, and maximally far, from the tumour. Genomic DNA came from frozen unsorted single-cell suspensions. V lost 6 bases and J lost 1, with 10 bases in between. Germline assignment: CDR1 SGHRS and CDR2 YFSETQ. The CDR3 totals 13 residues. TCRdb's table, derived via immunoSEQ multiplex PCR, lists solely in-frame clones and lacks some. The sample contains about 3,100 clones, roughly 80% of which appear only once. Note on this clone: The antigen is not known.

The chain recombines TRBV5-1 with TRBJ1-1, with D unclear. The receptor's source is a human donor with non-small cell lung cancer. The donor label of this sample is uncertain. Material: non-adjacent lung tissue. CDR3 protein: CASKLDPNTEAFF. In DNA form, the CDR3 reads TGCGCCAGCAAACTAGACCCGAACACTGAAGCTTTCTTT.